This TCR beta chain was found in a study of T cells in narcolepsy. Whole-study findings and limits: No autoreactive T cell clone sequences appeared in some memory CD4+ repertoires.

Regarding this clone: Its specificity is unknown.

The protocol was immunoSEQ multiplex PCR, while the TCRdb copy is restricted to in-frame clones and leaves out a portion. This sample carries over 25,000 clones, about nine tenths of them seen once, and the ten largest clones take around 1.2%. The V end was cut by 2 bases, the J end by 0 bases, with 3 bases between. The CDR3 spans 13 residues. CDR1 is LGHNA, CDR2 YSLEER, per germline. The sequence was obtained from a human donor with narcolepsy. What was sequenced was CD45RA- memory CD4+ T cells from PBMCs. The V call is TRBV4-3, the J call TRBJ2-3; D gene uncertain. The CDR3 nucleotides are TGCGCCAGCAGCCAACTCAGCACAGATACGCAGTATTTT. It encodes CASSQLSTDTQYF.